This TCR beta chain was found in a study of blood T cell repertoires in COVID-19. In the authors' methods: Amplification from reference gene primers served as the basis for estimated nucleated cell counts. TCRdb keeps only in-frame clones here, not all; method: immunoSEQ multiplex PCR. V and J calls and clone size are those listed in that table; D and trimming were worked out from the DNA. There are more than 100,000 clones in the sample; just over 85% occur only once, and approximately 3.5% lies in the top ten. V was shortened by 8 bases and J by 4 bases, with 18 bases between the two germline ends. CDR3 size: 14 residues. From germline, CDR1 is SGHRS and CDR2 YFSETQ.

V is TRBV5-1 and J is TRBJ1-2; maybe TRBD1 (5 bases). This TCR came from a human donor in a cohort sampled during active COVID-19. Sequencing input: peripheral blood. This chain's CDR3 is CASGLTGNGYGYTF. The CDR3 nucleotides read TGCGCCAGTGGGTTAACAGGAAACGGCTATGGCTACACCTTC.